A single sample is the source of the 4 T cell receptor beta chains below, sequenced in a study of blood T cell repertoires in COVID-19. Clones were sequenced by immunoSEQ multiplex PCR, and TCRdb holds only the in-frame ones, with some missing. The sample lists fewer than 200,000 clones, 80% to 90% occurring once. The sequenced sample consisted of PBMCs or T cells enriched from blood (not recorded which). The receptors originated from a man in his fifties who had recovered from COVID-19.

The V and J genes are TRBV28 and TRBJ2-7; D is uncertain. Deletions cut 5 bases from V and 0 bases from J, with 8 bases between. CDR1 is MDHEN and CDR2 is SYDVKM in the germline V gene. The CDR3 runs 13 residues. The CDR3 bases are TGTGCCAGCAGTAACACAGCCTCCTACGAGCAGTACTTC. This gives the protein CASSNTASYEQYF.

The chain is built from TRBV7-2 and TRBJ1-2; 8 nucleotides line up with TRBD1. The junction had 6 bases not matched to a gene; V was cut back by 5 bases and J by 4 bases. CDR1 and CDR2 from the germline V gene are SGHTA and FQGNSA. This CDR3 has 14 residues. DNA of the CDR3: TGTGCCAGCAGCCTCGGACAGGGAGCCTATGGCTACACCTTC. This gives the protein CASSLGQGAYGYTF.

CDR3 region: CASSLGSYPAPQETQYF. CDR3 sequence (DNA): TGCGCCAGCAGCCTCGGGTCCTACCCCGCCCCCCAAGAGACCCAGTACTTC. This chain joins TRBV5-1 and TRBJ2-5; D is undetermined. Per the germline V gene, CDR1 is SGHRS and CDR2 is YFSETQ. This CDR3 has 17 amino acids. The germline V and J ends were trimmed by 4 bases and 1 base, with 20 bases remaining between them.

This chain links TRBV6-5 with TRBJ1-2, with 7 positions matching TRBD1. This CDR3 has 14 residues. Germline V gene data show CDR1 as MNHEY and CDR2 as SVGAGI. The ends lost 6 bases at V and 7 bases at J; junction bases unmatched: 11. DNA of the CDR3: TGTGCCAGCAGCCCCCCCGACAGGGCGGGTGGCTACACCTTC. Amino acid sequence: CASSPPDRAGGYTF.